Below are 30 T cell receptor beta chains sequenced from a single sample in a study of T-cell memory formation after mild COVID-19. From the 5' RACE reads, TCRdb called clonotypes with MiXCR, one entry per CDR3 protein. The sample holds 120,000 or so distinct CDR3 sequences, approximately 15% seen once. The material sequenced was PBMCs or a T cell subset sorted from them (not recorded which). These receptors were obtained from an adult woman who had mild COVID-19 (a few samples of this study predate the infection). Cell type and time point are not known.

The gene calls are TRBV12-3 or TRBV12-4 and TRBJ2-2; D gene ambiguous. This CDR3 comprises 16 residues. V shed 7 bases and J shed 2 bases, with 17 bases lying between them. The CDR3 is CASTHLRNINTGELFF. The DNA for the CDR3 is TGTGCCAGCACACACCTTCGGAACATCAACACCGGGGAGCTGTTTTTT.

The sample holds a few counts of this clonotype. J is TRBJ1-1 and V is TRBV7-9, with a possible D match to TRBD1 (5 bases). CDR1 and CDR2 (germline): SEHNR, FQNEAQ (reference sequence). The CDR3 has 14 residues. The V end lost 5 bases, the J end lost 5 bases, and 15 bases lay between the germline ends. The CDR3 reads CASSKGTLWTEAFF. The CDR3 DNA is TGTGCCAGCAGCAAAGGGACCCTGTGGACTGAAGCTTTCTTT.

Only a few counts were recorded for this clonotype. The V and J genes are TRBV20-1 and TRBJ2-2; no clear D. V was clipped by 2 bases and J by 6 bases, with 4 bases between them. The V gene's germline CDR1 is DFQATT and CDR2 SNEGSKA (reference sequence). This CDR3 contains 11 residues. CDR3 DNA: TGCAGTGCTAGAACCCCCGGGGAGCTGTTTTTT. Amino acids: CSARTPGELFF.

This clonotype was seen a few times. The chain joins TRBV28 to TRBJ1-3; D unclear. Deletions cut 3 bases from V and 1 base from J, with 7 bases between. CDR3 size: 14 residues. Germline V lookup: CDR1 MDHEN, CDR2 SYDVKM. The CDR3 bases are TGTGCCAGCAGTTTTCAGGATTCTGGAAACACCATATATTTT. Protein product: CASSFQDSGNTIYF.

This clonotype was observed a handful of times. V gene TRBV13 combines with J gene TRBJ2-5; D is possibly TRBD2 (6 bases). The germline CDR1 and CDR2 sequences are PRHDT and FYEKMQ (reference sequence). The CDR3 has 15 residues. Trimming pared 5 bases from V and 6 bases from J, leaving 19 bases between. In DNA form, the CDR3 reads TGTGCCAGCAGCGGACCCAGGGAAGGAGGGAAGACCCAGTACTTC. This gives the protein CASSGPREGGKTQYF. The whole variable domain, filled in from reference TRBV13 and TRBJ2-5, reads AAGVIQSPRHLIKEKRETATLKCYPIPRHDTVYWYQQGPGQDPQFLISFYEKMQSDKGSIPDRFSAQQFSDYHSELNMSSLELGDSALYFCASSGPREGGKTQYFGPGTRLLVL.

V and J are TRBV5-5 and TRBJ1-2; tentatively, D is TRBD1 (6 bases). This CDR3 spans 16 amino acids. The V gene lost 3 bases and the J gene lost 3 bases, with 18 bases spanning the gap. Looked up from germline, CDR1 is SGHKS and CDR2 is YYEKEE (reference sequence). The CDR3 DNA is TGTGCCAGCAGCTGGGGAACAGGGAAAGTATACTATGGCTACACCTTC. This encodes CASSWGTGKVYYGYTF.

This clonotype was counted a few times. The chain joins TRBV6-5 to TRBJ1-3, with D tentatively TRBD1 (6 bases). With 4 bases removed from V and 4 bases from J, the gap between germline ends came to 17 bases. The germline gives CDR1 MNHEY, CDR2 SVGAGI. The CDR3 extends over 16 amino acids. In nucleotides, the CDR3 is TGTGCCAGCAGTTCATGGGGGGGGGCGCAGGGAAACACCATATATTTT. Its protein product is CASSSWGGAQGNTIYF.

This clonotype was seen only a few times. V and J are TRBV7-9 and TRBJ1-2; no reliable D call. Germline V gene lookup returns CDR1 SEHNR and CDR2 FQNEAQ (reference sequence). V was clipped by 5 bases and J by 4 bases, with 11 bases between them. CDR3 size: 13 residues. CDR3 coding DNA: TGTGCCAGCAGCCCCACCGGAAGCTATGGCTACACCTTC. This encodes CASSPTGSYGYTF.

V is TRBV10-3 and J is TRBJ2-7; 7 bases are shared with TRBD2. CDR1 is ENHRY and CDR2 is SYGVKD in the germline V gene. The CDR3 sequence is 14 residues long. V shed 4 bases, J shed 5 bases, and the junction held 8 bases outside the gene matches. CDR3 DNA: TGTGCCATCAGTGTTGGGCGGGGGAAGGACGAGCAGTACTTC. Its translation: CAISVGRGKDEQYF.

This sequence joins TRBV6-2 or TRBV6-3 and TRBJ1-1; D remains unclear. Per germline, CDR1 MNHEY and CDR2 SVGEGT. Trimming stripped 6 bases from V and 5 bases from J, with 13 bases between. The CDR3 has 13 residues. The CDR3, as DNA: TGTGCCAGCAGAAACCAGGACTTTACTGAAGCTTTCTTT. Encoded protein: CASRNQDFTEAFF.

This clonotype was detected only a few times. The chain carries TRBV11-3 and TRBJ2-3, with D tentatively TRBD2 (6 bases). Germline V CDR1 and CDR2: SGHNT, YENEEA. The CDR3 consists of 14 residues. The ends were cut back, 1 base at V and 5 bases at J, with 10 bases in the middle. The DNA for the CDR3 is TGTGCCAGCAGCTTAGCGGGAGAGGTAGATACGCAGTATTTT. This encodes CASSLAGEVDTQYF.

The CDR3 protein is CSVELATDYNEQFF. The CDR3 DNA follows: TGCAGCGTTGAACTGGCAACCGACTACAATGAGCAGTTCTTC. This rearrangement joins TRBV29-1 to TRBJ2-1, with D hard to call. The germline V and J ends were trimmed by 2 bases and 3 bases, with 11 bases remaining between them. Germline loops: CDR1 SQVTM, CDR2 ANQGSEA. The CDR3 consists of 14 residues.

This clonotype occurred a few times. The V gene is TRBV7-9, the J gene TRBJ1-3, with unresolved D. Germline V CDR1 and CDR2: SEHNR, FQNEAQ (reference sequence). This CDR3 contains 14 residues. V lost 2 bases and J lost 1, with 6 bases in between. This CDR3 is CASSLRGSGNTIYF. CDR3 bases: TGTGCCAGCAGCTTAAGAGGGTCTGGAAACACCATATATTTT.

This clonotype appeared a few times. V is TRBV7-9 and J is TRBJ2-7, with TRBD2 matching over 8 bases. V lost 4 bases to trimming and J lost 1 base; unmatched junction nucleotides: 9. Germline V gives CDR1 SEHNR, CDR2 FQNEAQ (reference sequence). CDR3 length equals 16 residues. The CDR3, as DNA: TGTGCCAGCAGCTCGCCGGGACTAGTCACGTCCTACGAGCAGTACTTC. This encodes CASSSPGLVTSYEQYF.

This sequence joins TRBV6-2 or TRBV6-3 and TRBJ2-7; 10 bases align to TRBD2. V lost 7 bases, J lost 6 bases, and 9 bases stayed unmatched. The CDR3 covers 14 residues. Per the germline V gene, CDR1 is MNHEY and CDR2 is SVGEGT. The CDR3 protein is CASTNSGRHAEQYF. In nucleotides, the CDR3 is TGTGCCAGCACCAATAGCGGGAGGCACGCCGAGCAGTACTTC.

The chain joins TRBV19 to TRBJ1-5, with D unclear. V gave up 3 bases and J gave up 0 bases, with 12 bases separating them. CDR1 and CDR2 from the germline V gene are LNHDA and SQIVND (reference sequence). This CDR3 region has 16 residues. CDR3 bases: TGTGCCAGTAGTATTCGGGTCGACTTTAGCAATCAGCCCCAGCATTTT. This translates into CASSIRVDFSNQPQHF.

This clonotype was seen a few times. V usage is TRBV4-3 and J usage is TRBJ1-1, with 7 bases lining up with TRBD1. With V trimmed by 3 bases and J by 7 bases, 8 bases remained unmatched. CDR1 and CDR2 (germline): LGHNA, YSLEER. CDR3 length: 14 amino acids. DNA for the CDR3: TGCGCCAGCAGCCAGACAGGGTTTTCGGGTGAAGCTTTCTTT. Its protein product is CASSQTGFSGEAFF.

This chain links TRBV2 with TRBJ1-1; D is unclear. This CDR3 is built from 15 residues. Trimming removed 1 base from V and 1 base from J, with 10 bases in between. Looked up from germline, CDR1 is SNHLY and CDR2 is FYNNEI. CDR3: CASSEVTDGNTEAFF. The CDR3 bases are TGTGCCAGCAGTGAAGTGACGGACGGGAACACTGAAGCTTTCTTT.

The V call is TRBV11-2, the J call TRBJ2-1; the match to TRBD1 covers 9 bases. Germline V gene lookup returns CDR1 SGHAT and CDR2 FQNNGV. After removal of 4 bases from V and 3 bases from J, the junction contained 1 base not matched to a gene. The CDR3 contains 14 residues. CDR3 bases: TGTGCCAGCAGCTCGGACAGGGGCTACAATGAGCAGTTCTTC. Translation gives CASSSDRGYNEQFF.

V and J are TRBV12-3 or TRBV12-4 and TRBJ2-2, with 7 bases identical to TRBD2. V was clipped by 6 bases and J by 5 bases; unmatched bases: 0. There are 12 residues in the CDR3. The CDR3 region is CASRGGTGELFF. The DNA of the CDR3 is TGTGCCAGCAGGGGGGGGACCGGGGAGCTGTTTTTT.

This chain connects TRBV24-1 to TRBJ2-3; 8 bases map to TRBD2. Germline CDR1 and CDR2: KGHDR and SFDVKD. Trimming removed 6 bases from V and 4 bases from J; junction bases left unmatched: 11. The CDR3 contains 16 residues. The CDR3 sequence is CATSIAGRAGADTQYF. DNA for the CDR3: TGTGCCACCAGTATTGCCGGGAGGGCCGGGGCAGATACGCAGTATTTT.

This clonotype was seen a handful of times. The V call is TRBV29-1, the J call TRBJ2-3; 7 bases match TRBD1. This CDR3 region has 13 residues. Germline trimming cut 7 bases from V and 5 bases from J; bases unmatched to any gene: 9. The germline V gene has CDR1 SQVTM and CDR2 ANQGSEA. In DNA, the CDR3 is TGCAGCGCTAGTGGACAGGTTGGAGATACGCAGTATTTT. This gives the protein CSASGQVGDTQYF.

In its sample, this clonotype ranks as medium-sized. This chain links TRBV7-9 with TRBJ2-7; TRBD2 matches at 7 bases. This CDR3 comprises 14 residues. CDR1 is SEHNR, CDR2 FQNEAQ, per germline (reference sequence). Trimming removed 1 base from V and 4 bases from J; junction bases left unmatched: 4. CDR3 in DNA: TGTGCCAGCAGCTTAGAGGGCGGGAGTTACGAGCAGTACTTC. Amino acid sequence: CASSLEGGSYEQYF.

This chain connects TRBV7-6 to TRBJ1-1; D unresolved. Germline values: CDR1 SGHVS, CDR2 FNYEAQ. This CDR3 contains 16 residues. V lost 1 base and J 1 base, leaving 13 bases between the germline ends. The CDR3 nucleotides are TGTGCCAGCAGCTTAGGTGGTGGCGTAAGGAACACTGAAGCTTTCTTT. It yields the protein CASSLGGGVRNTEAFF.

V gene TRBV15 combines with J gene TRBJ1-5; tentatively, D is TRBD1 (6 bases). The CDR3 totals 18 residues. Looked up from germline, CDR1 is LNHNV and CDR2 is YYDKDF (reference sequence). Trimming removed 6 bases from V and 2 bases from J, with 23 bases in between. In DNA form, the CDR3 reads TGTGCCACCAGGAGGGGGGAGGCGAGGTATGGTGGCAATCAGCCCCAGCATTTT. Its translation is CATRRGEARYGGNQPQHF.

This clonotype was seen more than once but under ten times. In nucleotides, the CDR3 is TGTGCCAGCGGGAGACAGGGAGGGAACACTGAAGCTTTCTTT. It specifies CASGRQGGNTEAFF. The chain employs TRBV7-9 and TRBJ1-1; TRBD1 matches at 7 bases. The V gene end was trimmed by 8 bases and the J gene end by 1 base; junction bases not matched to a gene: 7. Germline CDR1 reads SEHNR; CDR2 reads FQNEAQ (reference sequence). The CDR3 extends over 14 amino acids.

This chain links TRBV5-1 with TRBJ1-1, with D hard to call. Trimming shortened V by 0 bases and J by 4 bases, and 13 bases separated the two germline ends. CDR3 length: 15 residues. Germline V lookup: CDR1 SGHRS, CDR2 YFSETQ. CDR3: CASSLDSDGFTEAFF. CDR3 DNA: TGCGCCAGCAGCTTGGACAGTGATGGTTTCACTGAAGCTTTCTTT. Drawing the rest from reference TRBV5-1 and TRBJ1-1, the complete variable domain is KAGVTQTPRYLIKTRGQQVTLSCSPISGHRSVSWYQQTPGQGLQFLFEYFSETQRNKGNFPGRFSGRQFSNSRSEMNVSTLELGDSALYLCASSLDSDGFTEAFFGQGTRLTVV.

This clonotype was counted a single time. This chain uses TRBV11-3 with TRBJ2-7; TRBD2 agrees at 9 bases. Germline V gene data show CDR1 as SGHNT and CDR2 as YENEEA. The CDR3 has 20 residues. V was clipped by 2 bases and J by 0 bases; unmatched bases: 17. The CDR3 DNA reads as TGTGCCAGCAGCTTATATTTAGGAGTGGGTCTAGCGGGAAGCTCCTACGAGCAGTACTTC. Protein sequence: CASSLYLGVGLAGSSYEQYF.

This clonotype was detected only a few times. The gene calls are TRBV5-4 and TRBJ2-1; D is possibly TRBD1 (5 bases). Looked up from germline, CDR1 is SGHNT and CDR2 is YYREEE (reference sequence). V gave up 3 bases and J gave up 4 bases, with 14 bases separating them. This CDR3 comprises 15 residues. The CDR3 DNA follows: TGTGCCAGCAGCTCAGGGAACATCTATTACAATGAGCAGTTCTTC. Protein sequence: CASSSGNIYYNEQFF. The variable domain in full, completed from reference TRBV5-4 and TRBJ2-1, reads ETGVTQSPTHLIKTRGQQVTLRCSSQSGHNTVSWYQQALGQGPQFIFQYYREEENGRGNFPPRFSGLQFPNYSSELNVNALELDDSALYLCASSSGNIYYNEQFFGPGTRLTVL.

This chain connects TRBV5-1 to TRBJ2-2, with a weak D call TRBD2 (6 bases). V was cut by 7 bases and J by 7 bases, with 8 bases left in between. This CDR3 has 11 residues. Germline V gene sequence: CDR1 SGHRS, CDR2 YFSETQ. CDR3 sequence: CASEEGGELFF. The CDR3 bases are TGCGCCAGCGAGGAGGGCGGGGAGCTGTTTTTT. Variable domain in full (rest from reference TRBV5-1 and TRBJ2-2): KAGVTQTPRYLIKTRGQQVTLSCSPISGHRSVSWYQQTPGQGLQFLFEYFSETQRNKGNFPGRFSGRQFSNSRSEMNVSTLELGDSALYLCASEEGGELFFGEGSRLTVL.